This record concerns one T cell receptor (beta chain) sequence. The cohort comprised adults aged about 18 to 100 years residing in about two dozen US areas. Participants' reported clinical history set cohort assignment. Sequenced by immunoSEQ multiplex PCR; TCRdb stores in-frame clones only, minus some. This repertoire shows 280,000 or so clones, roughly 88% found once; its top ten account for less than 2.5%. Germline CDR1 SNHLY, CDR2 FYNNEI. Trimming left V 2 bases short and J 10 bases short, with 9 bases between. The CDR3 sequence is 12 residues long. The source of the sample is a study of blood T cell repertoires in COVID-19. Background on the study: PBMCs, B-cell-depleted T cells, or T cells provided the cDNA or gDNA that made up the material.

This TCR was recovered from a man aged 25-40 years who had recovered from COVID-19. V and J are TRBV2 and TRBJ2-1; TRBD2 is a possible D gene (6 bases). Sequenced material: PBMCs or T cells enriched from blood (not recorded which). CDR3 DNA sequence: TGTGCCAGCAGTGAAAGGGACTTCGAGCAGTTCTTC. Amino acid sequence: CASSERDFEQFF.